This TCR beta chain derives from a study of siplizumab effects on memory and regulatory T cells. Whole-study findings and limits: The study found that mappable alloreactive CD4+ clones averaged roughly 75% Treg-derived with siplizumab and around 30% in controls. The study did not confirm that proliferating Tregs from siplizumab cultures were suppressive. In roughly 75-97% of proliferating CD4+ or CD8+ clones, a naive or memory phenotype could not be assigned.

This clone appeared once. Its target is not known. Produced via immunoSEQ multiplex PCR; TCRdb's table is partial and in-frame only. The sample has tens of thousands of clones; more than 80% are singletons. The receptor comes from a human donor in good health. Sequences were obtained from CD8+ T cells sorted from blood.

The CDR3: CASSPIAGASSYEQYF. CDR3 bases: TGTGCCAGCAGTCCTATAGCGGGAGCTTCGTCCTACGAGCAGTACTTC. This sequence joins TRBV27 and TRBJ2-7, with 9 positions matching TRBD2. Losses at the gene ends were 5 bases for V and 1 base for J; bases not matched to a gene: 9. Germline CDR1 reads MNHEY; CDR2 reads SMNVEV (reference sequence). CDR3 length: 16 residues.